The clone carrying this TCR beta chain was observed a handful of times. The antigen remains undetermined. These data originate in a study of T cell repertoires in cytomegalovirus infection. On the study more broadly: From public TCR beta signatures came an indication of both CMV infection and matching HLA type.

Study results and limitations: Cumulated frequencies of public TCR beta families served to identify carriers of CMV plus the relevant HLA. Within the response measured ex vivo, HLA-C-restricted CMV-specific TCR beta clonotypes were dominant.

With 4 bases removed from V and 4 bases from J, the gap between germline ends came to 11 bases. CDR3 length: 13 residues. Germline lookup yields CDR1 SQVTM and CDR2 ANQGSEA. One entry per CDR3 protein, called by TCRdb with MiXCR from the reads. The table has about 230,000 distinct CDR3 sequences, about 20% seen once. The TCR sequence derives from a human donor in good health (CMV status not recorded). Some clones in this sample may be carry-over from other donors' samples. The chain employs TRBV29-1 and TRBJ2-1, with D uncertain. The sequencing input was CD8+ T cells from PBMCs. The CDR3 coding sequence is TGCAGCGTTGTAAAGAACATATACAATGAGCAGTTCTTC. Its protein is CSVVKNIYNEQFF.